This TCR beta chain emerged from a study of cytomegalovirus exposure and HLA in healthy donors. Both 60 Vbeta primers and 13 Jbeta primers went into the PCR. Some clones are missing from TCRdb's copy, which holds only in-frame ones; the method was immunoSEQ multiplex PCR. The sample holds about 180,000 clones; 77% are singletons and the top ten take approximately 1.3%. Germline CDR1 reads LGHNA; CDR2 reads YNFKEQ. CDR3 length equals 13 residues. Trimming removed 4 bases from V and 11 bases from J, with 17 bases in between. This TCR was recovered from a man younger than 35 in good health and CMV-seronegative. The genes are TRBV4-2 and TRBJ1-1; a possible D gene is TRBD1 (6 bases). Input material: PBMCs. This CDR3 is CASSRGWGGLAFF. CDR3 coding DNA: TGTGCCAGCAGCCGAGGGTGGGGGGGCCTGGCTTTCTTT.